This T cell receptor (beta chain) comes out of a study of shared clonotypes between healthy human individuals. Background on the study: With ages of 18 to 49, the donors were a couple of women and a few men.

Method: immunoSEQ multiplex PCR; TCRdb's copy keeps in-frame clones and lacks some. Of 400,000 to 500,000 clones in the sample, 79% were seen once. Material: PBMCs. This receptor was taken from a woman aged 40 to 50 in good health. Some clones in this sample may be carry-over from other donors' samples.

The CDR3 loop reads CASRFQREREAFF. CDR3 sequence (DNA): TGTGCCAGCAGGTTCCAGAGGGAGCGTGAAGCTTTCTTT. The V gene is TRBV6-6, the J gene TRBJ1-1; no clear D. Germline loops: CDR1 MNHNY, CDR2 SVGAGI (reference sequence). With 6 bases removed from V and 7 bases from J, the gap between germline ends came to 15 bases. CDR3 size: 13 residues.